These T cell receptor beta chains were read from a single sample in a study of CD8+ T cells in alopecia areata. Only in-frame clones appear in the TCRdb table, and some are missing; sequencing was by immunoSEQ multiplex PCR. The sample lists approximately 170,000 clones, 60% occurring once. The sample consisted of CD4+ T cells sorted from blood, taken at week 4, from a patient treated with tofacitinib. These receptor sequences come from a human donor with alopecia areata. Both conserved end residues are part of each CDR3. A D gene is named only where the DNA matches it firmly. Clone size is given for some rows only: seen once, a few or many times, or a class if the clone is expanded.

j_call v_call d_call clone_size cdr3_aa cdr3_nt
TRBJ2-5 TRBV30 - - CAWSGRKETQYF TGTGCCTGGAGTGGACGGAAAGAGACCCAGTACTTC
TRBJ2-5 TRBV4-1 - - CASSQVGSIKETQYF TGCGCCAGCAGCCAAGTGGGGAGTATTAAAGAGACCCAGTACTTC
TRBJ2-5 TRBV29-1 TRBD1 - CSVNGQGASVETQYF TGCAGCGTCAACGGGCAGGGGGCTTCTGTTGAGACCCAGTACTTC
TRBJ2-1 TRBV28 TRBD2 - CATGTSGNNEQFF TGTGCCACCGGGACTAGCGGGAACAATGAGCAGTTCTTC
TRBJ2-3 TRBV27 - - CASSFSSGGQYF TGTGCCAGCAGTTTTTCCTCCGGTGGGCAGTATTTT
TRBJ2-1 TRBV30 - few CARITGLNEQFF TGTGCCCGGATTACGGGGCTAAATGAGCAGTTCTTC
TRBJ2-3 TRBV29-1 - - CSVDSGTDTQYF TGCAGCGTTGACTCGGGAACAGATACGCAGTATTTT
TRBJ2-1 TRBV28 TRBD1 - CASSETGTGNEQFF TGTGCCAGCAGTGAAACCGGGACAGGCAATGAGCAGTTCTTC
TRBJ1-5 TRBV25-1 - - CASSESRGPSNQPQHF TGTGCCAGCAGTGAATCTCGCGGGCCTAGCAATCAGCCCCAGCATTTT
TRBJ2-5 TRBV30 TRBD2 - CAWSASGTGNQYF TGTGCCTGGAGTGCTAGCGGAACGGGGAACCAGTACTTC
TRBJ2-5 TRBV6-1 - - CASSSSGETQYF TGTGCCAGCAGTTCGTCGGGAGAGACCCAGTACTTC
TRBJ2-3 TRBV6-6 TRBD2 - CASSPGGAQYF TGTGCCAGCAGCCCGGGGGGGGCGCAGTATTTT
TRBJ2-7 TRBV29-1 - few CSAITGYYEQYF TGCAGCGCAATAACAGGGTACTACGAGCAGTACTTC
TRBJ2-7 TRBV28 TRBD2 - CASSSPGLQTYEQYF TGTGCCAGCTCCTCCCCGGGACTACAAACCTACGAGCAGTACTTC
TRBJ2-1 TRBV30 TRBD2 - CAWSHLTSGSYNEQFF TGTGCCTGGAGTCATTTGACTAGCGGTTCTTACAATGAGCAGTTCTTC
TRBJ2-5 TRBV2 TRBD1 few CASSRDRGSETQYF TGTGCCAGCAGTCGGGACAGGGGCTCCGAGACCCAGTACTTC
TRBJ1-2 TRBV29-1 TRBD1 few CSVEDRGGGSYGYTF TGCAGCGTTGAAGATCGCGGAGGGGGCTCTTATGGCTACACCTTC
TRBJ1-4 TRBV9 - - CASSVADLNEKLFF TGTGCCAGCAGCGTAGCGGACCTCAATGAAAAACTGTTTTTT
TRBJ2-3 TRBV7-9 - - CASSLPQGRTDTQYF TGTGCCAGCAGCTTGCCACAGGGAAGGACAGATACGCAGTATTTT
TRBJ1-1 TRBV30 TRBD1 few CALHPRDREYTEAFF TGTGCCTTACACCCGCGGGACAGGGAGTACACTGAAGCTTTCTTT
TRBJ2-3 TRBV29-1 TRBD1 - CSASTGADTQYF TGCAGCGCCTCGACAGGGGCAGATACGCAGTATTTT
TRBJ2-2 TRBV19 TRBD2 once CASSIVRASGTTTGELFF TGTGCCAGTAGTATCGTTCGGGCTAGCGGGACTACCACCGGGGAGCTGTTTTTT
TRBJ2-5 TRBV29-1 - - CSTPDGGSWTQYF TGCAGCACCCCAGATGGCGGCTCGTGGACCCAGTACTTC
TRBJ1-1 TRBV5-1 - - CASSSDPSIEAFF TGCGCCAGCAGCTCGGACCCTTCCATTGAAGCTTTCTTT
TRBJ1-2 TRBV29-1 - - CSVGQGGYGYTF TGCAGCGTTGGGCAGGGCGGCTATGGCTACACCTTC
TRBJ2-7 TRBV2 - - CASSDGTIHSYEQYF TGTGCCAGCAGCGACGGGACGATACACTCCTACGAGCAGTACTTC
TRBJ1-5 TRBV27 - - CASSLGLRQPQHF TGTGCCAGCAGTTTAGGCTTACGCCAGCCCCAGCATTTT
TRBJ2-7 TRBV30 TRBD2 once CAWSVSGAYEQYF TGTGCCTGGAGTGTAAGCGGGGCCTACGAGCAGTACTTC
TRBJ2-4 TRBV30 - - CAWSVQLAKNIQYF TGTGCCTGGAGTGTACAGTTAGCCAAAAACATTCAGTACTTC
TRBJ1-1 TRBV30 TRBD1 - CAWTWTGQNTEAFF TGTGCCTGGACATGGACAGGGCAAAACACTGAAGCTTTCTTT
TRBJ1-4 TRBV27 TRBD1 - CASSDYRTGGSEKLFF TGTGCCAGCAGTGACTACCGGACAGGGGGGAGTGAAAAACTGTTTTTT
TRBJ2-5 TRBV29-1 - - CSVARGAIETQYF TGCAGCGTTGCTAGGGGGGCTATCGAGACCCAGTACTTC
TRBJ2-1 TRBV4-2 - - CASSQRRLSHNEQFF TGTGCCAGCAGCCAAAGGCGCTTATCCCACAATGAGCAGTTCTTC
TRBJ2-1 TRBV6-5 TRBD2 - CASSYGLAENNEQFF TGTGCCAGCAGTTACGGACTAGCGGAGAACAATGAGCAGTTCTTC
TRBJ1-4 TRBV15 TRBD1 - CATSKQGRNEKLFF TGTGCCACCAGTAAACAGGGGCGAAACGAAAAACTGTTTTTT
TRBJ2-7 TRBV20-1 - few CSALSTEQYF TGCAGTGCGTTAAGCACCGAGCAGTACTTC
TRBJ2-1 TRBV10-3 TRBD2 few CAIRSTSGSSYNEQFF TGTGCCATCAGATCGACTAGCGGGAGCTCCTACAATGAGCAGTTCTTC
TRBJ1-4 TRBV29-1 - - CSCLATNEKLFF TGCAGCTGCCTTGCAACTAATGAAAAACTGTTTTTT
TRBJ2-2 TRBV27 TRBD2 - CASSPSTRRGSLRELFF TGTGCCAGCAGTCCATCCACGAGGCGCGGGAGCCTCAGGGAGCTGTTTTTT
TRBJ2-7 TRBV29-1 - - CSVEDYEQYF TGCAGCGTTGAAGACTACGAGCAGTACTTC
TRBJ2-5 TRBV19 - - CASMDDRDWGKTQYF TGTGCCAGTATGGATGACAGGGACTGGGGGAAGACCCAGTACTTC
TRBJ1-4 TRBV19 TRBD1 - CASSTRQGANEKLFF TGTGCCAGTAGTACCCGACAGGGGGCTAATGAAAAACTGTTTTTT
TRBJ2-1 TRBV25-1 TRBD2 - CASTGGSGYEQFF TGTGCCAGCACGGGCGGGAGTGGGTATGAGCAGTTCTTC
TRBJ2-7 TRBV19 - - CASSSALGRGTYEQYF TGTGCCAGTAGTTCCGCCCTAGGGCGGGGTACCTACGAGCAGTACTTC
TRBJ2-3 TRBV7-8 - - CASSRDRTDTQYF TGTGCCAGCAGCAGGGACCGCACAGATACGCAGTATTTT
TRBJ2-2 TRBV18 TRBD2 - CASSPPGSGTAGELFF TGTGCCAGCTCACCACCTGGTAGCGGGACGGCCGGGGAGCTGTTTTTT
TRBJ2-1 TRBV4-1 - few CASSPEGSYNEQFF TGCGCCAGCAGCCCGGAAGGTTCCTACAATGAGCAGTTCTTC
TRBJ1-1 TRBV25-1 - - CASYGHGAFF TGTGCCAGTTACGGACACGGAGCTTTCTTT
TRBJ2-7 TRBV11-2 TRBD1 - CASTTLLAGPGQGSDEQYF TGTGCCAGTACAACCCTCTTGGCTGGACCGGGACAGGGGTCGGACGAGCAGTACTTC
TRBJ2-7 TRBV14 - - CASSQDRGRSSYEQYF TGTGCCAGCAGCCAAGATCGAGGGAGAAGCTCCTACGAGCAGTACTTC
TRBJ2-3 TRBV7-2 TRBD1 - CASRRDSFTDTQYF TGTGCCAGCAGACGGGACAGTTTCACAGATACGCAGTATTTT
TRBJ1-2 TRBV4-1 - - CASSRDGLYGYTF TGCGCCAGCAGCCGGGACGGATTATATGGCTACACCTTC
TRBJ2-4 TRBV15 TRBD2 once CATSIASGGNIQYF TGTGCCACCAGCATTGCTAGCGGTGGTAACATTCAGTACTTC